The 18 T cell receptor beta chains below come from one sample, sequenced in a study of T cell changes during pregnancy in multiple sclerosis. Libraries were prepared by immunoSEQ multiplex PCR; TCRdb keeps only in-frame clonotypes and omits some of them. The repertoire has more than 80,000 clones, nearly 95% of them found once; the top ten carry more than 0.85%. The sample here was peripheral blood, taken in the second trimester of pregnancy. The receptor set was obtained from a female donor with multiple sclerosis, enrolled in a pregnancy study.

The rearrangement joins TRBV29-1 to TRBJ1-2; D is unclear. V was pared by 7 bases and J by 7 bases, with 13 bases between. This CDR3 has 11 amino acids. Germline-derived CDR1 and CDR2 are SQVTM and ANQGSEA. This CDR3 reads CSASSPGGYTF. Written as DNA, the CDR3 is TGCAGCGCCTCGAGTCCCGGTGGCTACACCTTC.

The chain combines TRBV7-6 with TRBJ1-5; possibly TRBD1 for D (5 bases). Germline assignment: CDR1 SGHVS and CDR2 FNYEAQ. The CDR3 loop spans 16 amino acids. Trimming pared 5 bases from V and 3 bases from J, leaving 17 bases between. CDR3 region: CASSEALGGTNQPQHF. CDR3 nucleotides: TGTGCCAGCAGCGAAGCTTTGGGAGGGACCAATCAGCCCCAGCATTTT.

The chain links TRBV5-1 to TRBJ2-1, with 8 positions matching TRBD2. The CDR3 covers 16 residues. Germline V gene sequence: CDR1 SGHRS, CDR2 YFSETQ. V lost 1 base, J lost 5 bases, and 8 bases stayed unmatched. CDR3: CASSLYGTRTNNEQFF. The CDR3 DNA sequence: TGCGCCAGCAGCTTGTACGGGACTAGAACCAACAATGAGCAGTTCTTC. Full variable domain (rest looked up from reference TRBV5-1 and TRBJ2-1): KAGVTQTPRYLIKTRGQQVTLSCSPISGHRSVSWYQQTPGQGLQFLFEYFSETQRNKGNFPGRFSGRQFSNSRSEMNVSTLELGDSALYLCASSLYGTRTNNEQFFGPGTRLTVL.

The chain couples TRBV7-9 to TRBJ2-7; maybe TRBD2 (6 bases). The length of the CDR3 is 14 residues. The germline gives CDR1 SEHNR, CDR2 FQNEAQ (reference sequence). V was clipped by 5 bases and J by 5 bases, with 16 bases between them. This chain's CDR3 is CASSVPGTRHEQYF. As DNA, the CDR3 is TGTGCCAGCAGCGTTCCCGGGACTCGCCACGAGCAGTACTTC.

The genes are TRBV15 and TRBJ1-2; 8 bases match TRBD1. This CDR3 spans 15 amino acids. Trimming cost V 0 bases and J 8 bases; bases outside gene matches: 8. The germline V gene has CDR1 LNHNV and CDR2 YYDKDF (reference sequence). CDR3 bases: TGTGCCACCAGCAGAGATTGGCAGGGGGCCTGGGGCTACACCTTC. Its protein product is CATSRDWQGAWGYTF.

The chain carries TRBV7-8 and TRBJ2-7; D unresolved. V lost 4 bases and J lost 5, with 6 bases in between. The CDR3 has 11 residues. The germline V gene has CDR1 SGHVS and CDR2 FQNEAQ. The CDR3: CASSYGHEQYF. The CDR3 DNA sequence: TGTGCCAGCAGCTATGGCCACGAGCAGTACTTC.

The CDR3: CASSPHSGWDYGYTF. CDR3 DNA: TGCGCCAGCAGCCCTCACTCGGGTTGGGACTATGGCTACACCTTC. The rearrangement uses TRBV5-1 and TRBJ1-2; D unclear. V lost 4 bases, J lost 3 bases, and 16 bases lay in between. The V gene's germline CDR1 is SGHRS and CDR2 YFSETQ. There are 15 residues in the CDR3.

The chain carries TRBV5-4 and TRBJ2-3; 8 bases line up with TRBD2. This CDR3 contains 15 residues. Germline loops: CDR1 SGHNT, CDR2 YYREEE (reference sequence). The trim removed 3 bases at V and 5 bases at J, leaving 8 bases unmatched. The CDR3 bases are TGTGCCAGCAGCTCCAGCGGGAGCCGGATAGATACGCAGTATTTT. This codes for CASSSSGSRIDTQYF.

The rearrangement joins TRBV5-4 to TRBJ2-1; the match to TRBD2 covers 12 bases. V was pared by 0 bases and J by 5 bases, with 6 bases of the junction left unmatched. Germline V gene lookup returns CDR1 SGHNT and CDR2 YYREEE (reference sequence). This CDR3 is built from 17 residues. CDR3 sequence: CASSLVRGLAGHNEQFF. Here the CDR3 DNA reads TGTGCCAGCAGCTTGGTTAGGGGACTAGCGGGCCACAATGAGCAGTTCTTC.

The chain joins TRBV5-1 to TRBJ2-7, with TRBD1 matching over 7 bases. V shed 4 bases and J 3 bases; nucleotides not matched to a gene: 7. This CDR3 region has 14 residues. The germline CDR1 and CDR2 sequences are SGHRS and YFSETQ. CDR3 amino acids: CASSEYAGGYEQYF. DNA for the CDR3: TGCGCCAGCAGCGAGTATGCAGGGGGCTACGAGCAGTACTTC.

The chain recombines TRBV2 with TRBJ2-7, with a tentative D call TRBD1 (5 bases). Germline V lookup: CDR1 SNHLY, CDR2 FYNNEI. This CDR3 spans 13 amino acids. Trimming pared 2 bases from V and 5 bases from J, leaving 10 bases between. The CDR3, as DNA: TGTGCCAGCAGTGAACAGGGCATAAACGAGCAGTACTTC. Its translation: CASSEQGINEQYF.

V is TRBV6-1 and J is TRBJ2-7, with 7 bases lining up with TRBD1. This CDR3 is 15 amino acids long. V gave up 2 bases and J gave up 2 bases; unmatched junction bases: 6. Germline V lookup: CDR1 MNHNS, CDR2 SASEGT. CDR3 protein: CASSESTGTAYEQYF. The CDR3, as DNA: TGTGCCAGCAGTGAATCGACTGGGACAGCCTACGAGCAGTACTTC.

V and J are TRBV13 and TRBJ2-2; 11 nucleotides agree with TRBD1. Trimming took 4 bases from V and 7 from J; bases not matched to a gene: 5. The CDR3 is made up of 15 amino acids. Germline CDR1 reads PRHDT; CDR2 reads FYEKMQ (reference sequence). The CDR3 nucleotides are TGTGCCAGCAGCTCGGACAGGGGGCGTGGCGGGGAGCTGTTTTTT. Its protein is CASSSDRGRGGELFF. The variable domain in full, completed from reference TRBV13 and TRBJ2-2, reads AAGVIQSPRHLIKEKRETATLKCYPIPRHDTVYWYQQGPGQDPQFLISFYEKMQSDKGSIPDRFSAQQFSDYHSELNMSSLELGDSALYFCASSSDRGRGGELFFGEGSRLTVL.

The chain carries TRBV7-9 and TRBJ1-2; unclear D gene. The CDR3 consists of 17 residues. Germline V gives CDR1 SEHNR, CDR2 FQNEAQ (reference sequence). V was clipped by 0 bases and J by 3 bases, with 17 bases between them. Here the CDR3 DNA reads TGTGCCAGCAGCTTAGCGGAGGCCCAATTAAGTGACTATGGCTACACCTTC. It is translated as CASSLAEAQLSDYGYTF.

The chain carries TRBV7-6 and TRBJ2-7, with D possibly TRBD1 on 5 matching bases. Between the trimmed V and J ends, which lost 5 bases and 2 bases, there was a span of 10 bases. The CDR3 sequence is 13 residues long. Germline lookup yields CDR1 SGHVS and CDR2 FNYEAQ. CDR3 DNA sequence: TGTGCCAGCAGCAGCAAGGGGACCTACGAGCAGTACTTC. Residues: CASSSKGTYEQYF.

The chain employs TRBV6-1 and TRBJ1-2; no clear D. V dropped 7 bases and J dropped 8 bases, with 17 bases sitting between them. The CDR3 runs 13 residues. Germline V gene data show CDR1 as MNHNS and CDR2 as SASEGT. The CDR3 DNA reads TGTGCCAGCATCCATGACGGAAGCGTCGGCTACACCTTC. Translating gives CASIHDGSVGYTF.

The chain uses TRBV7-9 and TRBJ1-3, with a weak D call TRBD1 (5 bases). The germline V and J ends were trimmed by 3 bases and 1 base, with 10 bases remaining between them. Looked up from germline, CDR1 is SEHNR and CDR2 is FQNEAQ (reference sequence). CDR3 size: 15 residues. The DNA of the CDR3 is TGTGCCAGCAGCTTGGGGGGTTTATCTGGAAACACCATATATTTT. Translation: CASSLGGLSGNTIYF. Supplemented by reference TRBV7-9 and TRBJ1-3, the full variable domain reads DTGVSQNPRHKITKRGQNVTFRCDPISEHNRLYWYRQTLGQGPEFLTYFQNEAQLEKSRLLSDRFSAERPKGSFSTLEIQRTEQGDSAMYLCASSLGGLSGNTIYFGEGSWLTVV.

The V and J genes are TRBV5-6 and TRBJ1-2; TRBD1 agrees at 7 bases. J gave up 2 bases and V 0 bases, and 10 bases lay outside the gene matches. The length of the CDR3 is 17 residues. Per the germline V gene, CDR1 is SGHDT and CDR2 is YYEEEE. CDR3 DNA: TGTGCCAGCAGCTTGGCTTCCGGGACAGCCAGGAACTATGGCTACACCTTC. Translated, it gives CASSLASGTARNYGYTF.